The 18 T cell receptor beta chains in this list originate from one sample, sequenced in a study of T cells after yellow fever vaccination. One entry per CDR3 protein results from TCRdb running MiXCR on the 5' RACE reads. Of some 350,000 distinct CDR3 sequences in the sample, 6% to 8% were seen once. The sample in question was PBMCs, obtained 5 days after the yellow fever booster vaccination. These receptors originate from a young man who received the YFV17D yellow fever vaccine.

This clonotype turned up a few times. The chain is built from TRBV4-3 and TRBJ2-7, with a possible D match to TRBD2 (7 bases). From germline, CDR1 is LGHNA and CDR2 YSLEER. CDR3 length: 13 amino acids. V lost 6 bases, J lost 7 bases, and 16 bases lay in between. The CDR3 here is CASSWGGPSEQYF. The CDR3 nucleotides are TGCGCCAGCAGTTGGGGGGGCCCCTCTGAGCAGTACTTC.

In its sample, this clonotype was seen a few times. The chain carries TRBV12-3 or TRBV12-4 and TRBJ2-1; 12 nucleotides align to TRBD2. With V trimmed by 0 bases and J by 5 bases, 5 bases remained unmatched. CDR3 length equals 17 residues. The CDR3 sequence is CASSLARLAGVDNEQFF. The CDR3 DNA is TGTGCCAGCAGTTTAGCGCGACTAGCGGGGGTTGACAATGAGCAGTTCTTC.

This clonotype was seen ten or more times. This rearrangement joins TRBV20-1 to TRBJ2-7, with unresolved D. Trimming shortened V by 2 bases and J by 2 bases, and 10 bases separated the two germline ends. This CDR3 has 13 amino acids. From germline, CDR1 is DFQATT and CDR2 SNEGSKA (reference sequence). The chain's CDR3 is CSARPLATYEQYF. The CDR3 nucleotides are TGCAGTGCTAGACCCCTCGCCACCTACGAGCAGTACTTC.

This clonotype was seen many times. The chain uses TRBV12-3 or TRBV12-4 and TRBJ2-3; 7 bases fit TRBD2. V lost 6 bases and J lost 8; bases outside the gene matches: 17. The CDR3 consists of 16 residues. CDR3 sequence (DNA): TGTGCCAGCAGCAATCTAGCGGCCCCCCGCCATGGTACGCAGTATTTT. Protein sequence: CASSNLAAPRHGTQYF.

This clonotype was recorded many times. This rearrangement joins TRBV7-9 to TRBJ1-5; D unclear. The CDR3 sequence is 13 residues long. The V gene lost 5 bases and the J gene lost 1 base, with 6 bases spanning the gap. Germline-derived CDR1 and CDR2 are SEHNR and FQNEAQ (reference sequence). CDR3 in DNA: TGTGCCAGCAGCCCGAACAGCAATCAGCCCCAGCATTTT. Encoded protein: CASSPNSNQPQHF.

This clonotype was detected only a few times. The CDR3 reads CASSKQRGGEEKLFF. The DNA for the CDR3 is TGTGCCAGCAGCAAGCAAAGAGGGGGAGAGGAAAAACTGTTTTTT. The chain is built from TRBV21-1 and TRBJ1-4; the tabulated D call, TRBD1, remains unverified against the DNA. TRBV21-1 is classified as a pseudogene. This CDR3 comprises 15 residues.

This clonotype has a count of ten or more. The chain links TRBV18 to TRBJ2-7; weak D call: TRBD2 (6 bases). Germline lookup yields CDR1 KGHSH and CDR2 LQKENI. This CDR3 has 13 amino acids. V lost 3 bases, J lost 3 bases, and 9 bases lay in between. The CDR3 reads CASSPGGGYEQYF. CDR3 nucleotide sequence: TGTGCCAGCTCACCGGGGGGTGGCTACGAGCAGTACTTC.

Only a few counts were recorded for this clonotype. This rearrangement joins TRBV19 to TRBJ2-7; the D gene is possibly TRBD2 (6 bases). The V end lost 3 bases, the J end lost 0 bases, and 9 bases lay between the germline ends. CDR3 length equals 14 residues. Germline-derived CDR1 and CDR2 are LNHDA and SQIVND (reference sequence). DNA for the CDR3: TGTGCCAGTAGTATCCGGGAGAGCTCCTACGAGCAGTACTTC. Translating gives CASSIRESSYEQYF.

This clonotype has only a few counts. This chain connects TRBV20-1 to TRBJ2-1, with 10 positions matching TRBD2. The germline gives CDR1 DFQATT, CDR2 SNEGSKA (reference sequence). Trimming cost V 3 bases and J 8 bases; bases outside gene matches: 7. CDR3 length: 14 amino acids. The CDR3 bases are TGCAGTGCTAGTAGAACTAGCGGGATGGATGAGCAGTTCTTC. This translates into CSASRTSGMDEQFF.

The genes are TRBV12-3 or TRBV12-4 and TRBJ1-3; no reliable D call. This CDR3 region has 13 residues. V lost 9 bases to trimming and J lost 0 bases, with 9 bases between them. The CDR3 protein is CASLIYSGNTIYF. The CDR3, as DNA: TGTGCCAGTCTAATTTACTCTGGAAACACCATATATTTT.

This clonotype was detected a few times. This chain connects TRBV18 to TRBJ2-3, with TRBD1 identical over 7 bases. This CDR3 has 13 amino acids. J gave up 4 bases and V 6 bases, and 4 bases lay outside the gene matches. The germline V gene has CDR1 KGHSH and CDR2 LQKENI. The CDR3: CASSTGSSDTQYF. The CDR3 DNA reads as TGTGCCAGCTCGACAGGGAGCTCAGATACGCAGTATTTT.

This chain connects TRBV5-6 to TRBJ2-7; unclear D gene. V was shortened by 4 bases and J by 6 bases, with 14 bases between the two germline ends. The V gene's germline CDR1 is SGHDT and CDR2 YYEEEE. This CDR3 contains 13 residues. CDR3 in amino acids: CASSPGPVCEQYF. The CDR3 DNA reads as TGTGCCAGCAGCCCCGGGCCGGTCTGCGAGCAGTACTTC.

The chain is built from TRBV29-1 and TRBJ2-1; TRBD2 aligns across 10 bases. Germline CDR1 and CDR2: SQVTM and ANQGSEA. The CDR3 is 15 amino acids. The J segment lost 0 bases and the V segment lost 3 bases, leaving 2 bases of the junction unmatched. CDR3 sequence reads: CSVESGRDSYNEQFF. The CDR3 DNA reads TGCAGCGTTGAGAGCGGGAGGGACTCCTACAATGAGCAGTTCTTC.

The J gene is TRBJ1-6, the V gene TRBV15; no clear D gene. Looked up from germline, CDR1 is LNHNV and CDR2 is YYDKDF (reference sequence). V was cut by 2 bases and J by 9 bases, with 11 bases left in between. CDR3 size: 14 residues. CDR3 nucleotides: TGTGCCACCAGCAGACCCGAGAGGGCTTCACCCCTCCACTTT. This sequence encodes CATSRPERASPLHF.

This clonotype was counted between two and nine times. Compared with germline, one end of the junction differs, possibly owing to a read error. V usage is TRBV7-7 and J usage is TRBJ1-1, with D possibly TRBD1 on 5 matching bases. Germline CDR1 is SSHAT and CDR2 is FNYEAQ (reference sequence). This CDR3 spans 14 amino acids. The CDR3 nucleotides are TGTGCTAGCAGCCCGAACACAGGGAACACTGAAGCTTTCTTT. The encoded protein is CASSPNTGNTEAFF.

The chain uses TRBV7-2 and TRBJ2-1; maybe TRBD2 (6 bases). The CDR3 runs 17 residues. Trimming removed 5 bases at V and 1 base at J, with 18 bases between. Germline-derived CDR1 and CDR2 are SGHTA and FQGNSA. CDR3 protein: CASSHTSSADSYNEQFF. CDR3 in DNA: TGTGCCAGCAGCCATACGTCTAGCGCCGATTCCTACAATGAGCAGTTCTTC.

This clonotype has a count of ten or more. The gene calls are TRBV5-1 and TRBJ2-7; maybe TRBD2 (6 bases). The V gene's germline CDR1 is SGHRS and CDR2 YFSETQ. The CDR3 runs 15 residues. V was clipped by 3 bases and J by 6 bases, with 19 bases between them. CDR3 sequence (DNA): TGCGCCAGCAGCTGGGATGGGACGGGAGTAGGCGAGCAGTACTTC. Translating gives CASSWDGTGVGEQYF.

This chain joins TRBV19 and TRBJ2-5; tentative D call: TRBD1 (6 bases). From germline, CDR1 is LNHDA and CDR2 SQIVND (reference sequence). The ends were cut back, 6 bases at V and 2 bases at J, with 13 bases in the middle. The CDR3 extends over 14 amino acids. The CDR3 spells CASRNVDRQETQYF. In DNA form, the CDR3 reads TGTGCCAGTAGGAATGTGGACAGACAAGAGACCCAGTACTTC.